Listed below are T cell receptor beta chains from one sample, sequenced in a study of radiation and T cells in renal cell carcinoma. Sequenced by immunoSEQ multiplex PCR; TCRdb stores in-frame clones only, minus some. The sample carries roughly 150,000 clones, roughly 89% recorded once. Sequencing used blood, obtained from a patient whose treatment included radiotherapy and nephrectomy. Every receptor here comes from a woman between 50 and 59 years old with renal cell carcinoma. CDR3s include the opening cysteine and the closing phenylalanine or tryptophan. The order of the fields is D gene, V gene, J gene, clone size, CDR3 length, CDR3 protein, CDR3 DNA. A D gene is named only where the DNA matches it firmly. Rows may omit the clone size; those that give it use once, few, many or a size class.

-	TRBV18	TRBJ1-1	once	15	CASSSGHPMNTEAFF	TGTGCCAGCTCATCGGGACATCCCATGAACACTGAAGCTTTCTTT
-	TRBV10-2	TRBJ2-2	-	15	CASRFGRGDTGELFF	TGCGCCAGCAGATTTGGCAGGGGAGATACCGGGGAGCTGTTTTTT
TRBD1	TRBV5-1	TRBJ2-5	-	14	CASSSRDRGETQYF	TGCGCCAGCAGCTCCCGGGACAGGGGAGAGACCCAGTACTTC
TRBD1	TRBV15	TRBJ2-2	-	15	CATSRDRERAGELFF	TGTGCCACCAGCAGGGACAGGGAAAGGGCCGGGGAGCTGTTTTTT
TRBD1	TRBV28	TRBJ1-6	-	16	CASSQTGLDYNSPLHF	TGTGCCAGCAGTCAGACAGGGTTGGACTATAATTCACCCCTCCACTTT
TRBD1	TRBV19	TRBJ1-2	-	13	CASSIPGGFGYTF	TGTGCCAGTAGTATTCCAGGGGGCTTTGGCTACACCTTC
TRBD2	TRBV18	TRBJ2-1	-	14	CASSLTSLRDEQFF	TGTGCCAGCTCACTGACTAGCCTCCGGGATGAGCAGTTCTTC
-	TRBV5-1	TRBJ1-6	-	17	CASSPSWGTRDNSPLHF	TGCGCCAGCAGCCCTAGTTGGGGTACACGGGATAATTCACCCCTCCACTTT
-	TRBV7-2	TRBJ1-1	-	15	CASSLRQGWNTEAFF	TGTGCCAGCAGCTTAAGACAAGGTTGGAACACTGAAGCTTTCTTT
-	TRBV19	TRBJ2-7	-	13	CASSFRPSYEQYF	TGTGCCAGTAGTTTCCGGCCTTCCTACGAGCAGTACTTC
-	TRBV7-7	TRBJ2-2	few	13	CASSPGNTGELFF	TGTGCTAGCAGCCCTGGGAACACCGGGGAGCTGTTTTTT
-	TRBV20-1	TRBJ1-1	-	11	CSAIMNTEAFF	TGCAGTGCTATAATGAACACTGAAGCTTTCTTT
TRBD2	TRBV19	TRBJ2-1	-	19	CASSIWTSGGPRVENEQFF	TGTGCCAGTAGTATATGGACTAGCGGGGGGCCGAGGGTTGAGAATGAGCAGTTCTTC
TRBD1	TRBV2	TRBJ1-2	-	14	CASIWTGANYGYTF	TGTGCCAGCATTTGGACAGGGGCTAACTATGGCTACACCTTC
-	TRBV27	TRBJ1-2	-	15	CATTDLVGLNYGYTF	TGTGCCACCACCGATTTGGTGGGCCTTAACTATGGCTACACCTTC
-	TRBV11-2	TRBJ2-1	-	14	CASSLLIRGDEQFF	TGTGCCAGCAGCTTGCTGATCAGGGGCGATGAGCAGTTCTTC
-	TRBV28	TRBJ1-1	few	14	CASSTTGPTTEAFF	TGTGCCAGCAGTACTACAGGGCCGACCACTGAAGCTTTCTTT
-	TRBV7-9	TRBJ2-7	-	15	CASSRTGLRSYEQYF	TGTGCCAGCAGCCGAACGGGACTCCGCTCCTACGAGCAGTACTTC
TRBD2	TRBV5-4	TRBJ2-2	-	16	CASSPIAGGNTGELFF	TGTGCCAGCAGCCCCATCGCGGGGGGAAACACCGGGGAGCTGTTTTTT
TRBD1	TRBV7-2	TRBJ1-1	-	13	CASSLSGGVEAFF	TGTGCCAGCAGCTTATCAGGGGGAGTTGAAGCTTTCTTT
-	TRBV6-1	TRBJ1-2	-	14	CASSEGRGEVGYTF	TGTGCCAGCAGTGAAGGGAGGGGGGAAGTTGGCTACACCTTC
-	TRBV19	TRBJ2-7	-	14	CASSPSSSLYEQYF	TGTGCCAGTAGTCCCTCCAGTTCCCTCTACGAGCAGTACTTC
TRBD2	TRBV4-2	TRBJ2-3	-	17	CASSQEDSGGVTDTQYF	TGTGCCAGCAGCCAAGAGGATAGCGGGGGCGTCACAGATACGCAGTATTTT
-	TRBV6-4	TRBJ2-2	-	13	CASRGGGTGELFF	TGTGCCAGCAGAGGGGGAGGCACCGGGGAGCTGTTTTTT
TRBD1	TRBV7-7	TRBJ1-4	-	15	CASSKGTATNEKLFF	TGTGCTAGCAGCAAGGGGACAGCAACTAATGAAAAACTGTTTTTT